These T cell receptor beta chains were read from a single sample in a study of blood T cells in healthy people across ages. TCRdb called the 5' RACE reads again in MiXCR, with one record for every CDR3 protein. Among 1.5 million to 2 million distinct CDR3 sequences listed, just under 50% were seen once. The sample taken for sequencing was blood. Every receptor here comes from a woman aged 40-49 years in good health. CDR3s include the opening cysteine and the closing phenylalanine or tryptophan. The order of the fields is J gene, D gene, clone size, V gene, CDR3 protein, CDR3 DNA. A D gene is named only where the DNA matches it firmly. The size field is filled for only some rows; it gives once, few, many or a size class.

>TRBJ1-1|.|few|TRBV20-1
CSAPGLRQNTEAFF
TGCAGTGCTCCGGGACTCAGACAGAACACTGAAGCTTTCTTT
>TRBJ1-6|.|few|TRBV4-2
CASSQDRGSNSPLHF
TGTGCCAGCAGCCAAGATCGGGGATCCAATTCACCCCTCCACTTT
>TRBJ1-5|.|.|TRBV27
CASSLKGQSNQPQHF
TGTGCCAGCAGTTTGAAGGGGCAAAGCAATCAGCCCCAGCATTTT
>TRBJ2-1|.|few|TRBV24-1
CATSDQTGRGNEQFF
TGTGCCACCAGTGATCAAACAGGTAGAGGCAATGAGCAGTTCTTC
>TRBJ1-2|TRBD1|.|TRBV15
CATSPSPYTGEHGYTF
TGTGCCACCAGCCCTTCCCCCTATACAGGGGAACATGGCTACACCTTC
>TRBJ2-1|TRBD2|.|TRBV7-2
CASSLGVPSGGGYNEQFF
TGTGCCAGCAGCTTAGGGGTCCCAAGCGGGGGAGGCTACAATGAGCAGTTCTTC
>TRBJ2-1|.|many|TRBV13
CASSLVGGYNEQFF
TGTGCCAGCAGCTTAGTGGGCGGCTACAATGAGCAGTTCTTC
>TRBJ2-3|.|.|TRBV11-2
CASSLVFGGVPDTQYF
TGTGCCAGCAGCTTAGTTTTCGGCGGGGTTCCAGATACGCAGTATTTT
>TRBJ1-4|.|.|TRBV15
CTTSRDRGESEKLFF
TGTACCACCAGCAGAGATCGGGGGGAGAGTGAAAAACTGTTTTTT
>TRBJ2-3|.|few|TRBV20-1
CSAKGVGTADTQYF
TGCAGTGCGAAGGGGGTGGGCACGGCAGATACGCAGTATTTT
>TRBJ2-7|TRBD1|.|TRBV6-2/TRBV6-3
CASTRDRGRDEQYF
TGTGCCAGCACTCGGGACAGGGGCAGGGATGAGCAGTACTTC
>TRBJ2-5|TRBD1|.|TRBV20-1
CSATDREETQYF
TGCAGTGCTACGGACAGGGAGGAGACCCAGTACTTC
>TRBJ1-5|TRBD1|few|TRBV27
CASSLAGTDLYSNQPQHF
TGTGCCAGCAGTTTAGCAGGGACAGATCTTTATAGCAATCAGCCCCAGCATTTT
>TRBJ2-4|.|.|TRBV5-6
CASSVNGGAKNIQYF
TGTGCCAGCAGCGTAAATGGGGGCGCCAAAAACATTCAGTACTTC
>TRBJ1-2|.|.|TRBV24-1
CATRSGFFGYGYTF
TGTGCCACCAGATCAGGGTTTTTCGGCTATGGCTACACCTTC
>TRBJ2-1|.|.|TRBV7-8
CASSLQGGLDEQFF
TGTGCCAGCAGCTTACAGGGGGGGCTGGATGAGCAGTTCTTC
>TRBJ2-5|.|few|TRBV7-7
CASSPRQGGATQYF
TGTGCTAGCAGCCCACGGCAGGGAGGTGCGACCCAGTACTTC
>TRBJ2-5|TRBD2|.|TRBV20-1
CSARDYSLAGGIETQYF
TGCAGTGCTAGAGATTACTCACTAGCGGGGGGGATAGAGACCCAGTACTTC
>TRBJ2-3|.|.|TRBV20-1
CSARPLDLKVTQYF
TGCAGTGCTAGGCCTCTAGACCTAAAAGTTACGCAGTATTTT
>TRBJ2-3|.|.|TRBV6-2/TRBV6-3
CATRGYTDTQYF
TGTGCCACCAGGGGATACACAGATACGCAGTATTTT
>TRBJ2-1|TRBD1|.|TRBV18
CASSPNWRTGGYNEQFF
TGTGCCAGCTCACCAAATTGGAGGACAGGGGGGTACAATGAGCAGTTCTTC
>TRBJ2-1|TRBD2|once|TRBV6-5
CASSRRNVAGGYEQFF
TGTGCCAGCAGCCGACGGAATGTAGCGGGGGGCTATGAGCAGTTCTTC
>TRBJ2-7|TRBD2|.|TRBV6-5
CASSYAGAYEQYF
TGTGCCAGCAGTTACGCGGGGGCCTACGAGCAGTACTTC
>TRBJ2-5|.|.|TRBV27
CASQQGGYTSQYF
TGTGCCAGCCAACAGGGCGGGTACACCTCGCAGTACTTC
>TRBJ2-7|.|many|TRBV7-9
CASSPAPYEQYF
TGTGCCAGCAGCCCCGCCCCTTACGAGCAGTACTTC
>TRBJ2-3|.|.|TRBV12-3/TRBV12-4
CASSLGRQRADTQYF
TGTGCCAGCAGTTTAGGGAGACAGAGAGCGGATACGCAGTATTTT
>TRBJ2-3|TRBD2|.|TRBV28
CASSWGAGGITDTQYF
TGTGCCAGCAGTTGGGGAGCGGGGGGGATCACAGATACGCAGTATTTT
>TRBJ2-7|.|.|TRBV15
CATSSLQPLEQYF
TGTGCCACCAGCTCCCTTCAGCCGCTAGAGCAGTACTTC
>TRBJ2-1|.|.|TRBV4-3
CASSQEGLSYNEQFF
TGCGCCAGCAGCCAAGAAGGGCTATCCTACAATGAGCAGTTCTTC
>TRBJ1-5|TRBD1|few|TRBV7-2
CASSHSQGVQPQHF
TGTGCCAGCAGTCACTCACAGGGGGTTCAGCCCCAGCATTTT
>TRBJ2-7|TRBD2|.|TRBV20-1
CSARDPGLVLTEQYF
TGCAGTGCTAGAGATCCGGGACTAGTTCTTACCGAGCAGTACTTC
>TRBJ1-4|TRBD1|.|TRBV20-1
CSATRTGVYEKLFF
TGCAGTGCTACCCGGACAGGAGTATACGAAAAACTGTTTTTT
>TRBJ2-1|.|.|TRBV6-5
CASSRLGLGEQFF
TGTGCCAGCAGCCGCCTGGGACTCGGCGAGCAGTTCTTC